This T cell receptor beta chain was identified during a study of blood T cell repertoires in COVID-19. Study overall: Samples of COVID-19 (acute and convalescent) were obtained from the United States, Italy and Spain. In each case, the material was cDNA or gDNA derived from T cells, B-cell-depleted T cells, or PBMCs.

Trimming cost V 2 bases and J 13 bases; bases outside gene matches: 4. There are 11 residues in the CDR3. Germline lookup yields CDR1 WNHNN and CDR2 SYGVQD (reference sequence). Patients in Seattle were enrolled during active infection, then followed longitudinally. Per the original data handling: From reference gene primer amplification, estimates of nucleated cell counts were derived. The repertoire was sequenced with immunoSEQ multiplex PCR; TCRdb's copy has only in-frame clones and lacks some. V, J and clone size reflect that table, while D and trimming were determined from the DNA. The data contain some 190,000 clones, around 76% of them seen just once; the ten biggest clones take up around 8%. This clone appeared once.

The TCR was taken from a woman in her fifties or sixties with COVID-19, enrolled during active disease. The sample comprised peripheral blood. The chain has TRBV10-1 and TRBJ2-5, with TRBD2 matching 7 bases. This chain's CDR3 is CASSEGLAVYF. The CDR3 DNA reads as TGCGCCAGCAGTGAGGGGCTAGCGGTGTACTTC.